One and the same sample provided the 10 T cell receptor beta chains below, sequenced in a study of identical twins (dated by TCRdb to the mid-2010s). Library prep was done by 5' RACE. The sequencing machine was an Illumina HiSeq 2000. TCRdb reran the public reads through fastp at Q25 and MiXCR, keeping productive beta chains. For every CDR3 protein sequence, its rows merge into one entry that carries the most common genes and DNA. The sample has approximately 300,000 distinct CDR3 sequences on record, roughly 9% of them singletons. The top ten clonotypes cover 5.5% to 9% of the sample. This sample was also put to use in a study of yellow fever vaccine responses in identical twins.

The source material was CD8+ T cells sorted from blood. These receptors all stem from a woman aged 18-30 years in good health.

This clonotype was recorded a few times. The chain uses TRBV29-1 and TRBJ2-2, with a tentative D call TRBD1 (5 bases). Germline values: CDR1 SQVTM, CDR2 ANQGSEA. The CDR3 is 13 amino acids. Trimming took 6 bases from V and 4 from J, leaving 12 bases between them. The CDR3 coding sequence is TGCAGCGTAACCGACAGTTCCACCGGGGAGCTGTTTTTT. Protein: CSVTDSSTGELFF.

This clonotype was seen many times. The gene calls are TRBV5-1 and TRBJ1-1; D ambiguous. Germline-derived CDR1 and CDR2 are SGHRS and YFSETQ. Trimming took 4 bases from V and 4 from J, leaving 11 bases between them. CDR3 length: 13 amino acids. CDR3 nucleotide sequence: TGCGCCAGCAGCGCAACAAGCGCCACTGAAGCTTTCTTT. Its protein product is CASSATSATEAFF.

This clonotype was counted only a few times. The V and J genes are TRBV27 and TRBJ1-4, with D tentatively TRBD1 (6 bases). This CDR3 contains 14 residues. V was shortened by 4 bases and J by 7 bases, with 13 bases between the two germline ends. CDR1 and CDR2 from the germline V gene are MNHEY and SMNVEV (reference sequence). CDR3: CASSSGGRAEKLFF. The CDR3 coding sequence is TGTGCCAGCAGTTCCGGGGGGCGCGCTGAAAAACTGTTTTTT.

Concerning this clonotype itself: One end of the junction fails to match germline, which may point to a read error. The chain combines TRBV29-1 with TRBJ2-7, with 10 bases fitting TRBD2. The CDR3 runs 15 residues. Germline CDR1 and CDR2: SQVTM and ANQGSEA. In DNA form, the CDR3 reads TGCAGCGTAGAAGCCGGGACTAGCGTGGCCTACGAGCAGTACTTC. Translation gives CSVEAGTSVAYEQYF.

This clonotype was recorded many times. CDR3 sequence (DNA): TGCGCCAGCAGCTTGAGGTCAGGGTGGGATGAGCAGTTCTTC. This sequence encodes CASSLRSGWDEQFF. The chain employs TRBV5-1 and TRBJ2-1; perhaps TRBD1 as D (5 bases). Germline V gives CDR1 SGHRS, CDR2 YFSETQ. Trimming left V 1 base short and J 8 bases short, with 13 bases between. The CDR3 is made up of 14 amino acids.

This clonotype has ten or more counts. The gene calls are TRBV12-3 or TRBV12-4 and TRBJ1-1; D perhaps matches TRBD1 (6 bases). Trimming left V 5 bases short and J 4 bases short, with 17 bases between. The CDR3 totals 15 residues. The CDR3 nucleotides are TGTGCCAGCAGTCCAGGCTTAGGGGGTTTCACTGAAGCTTTCTTT. This encodes CASSPGLGGFTEAFF.

The chain couples TRBV7-9 to TRBJ2-1, with TRBD2 matching over 9 bases. CDR1 and CDR2 from the germline V gene are SEHNR and FQNEAQ (reference sequence). After removal of 2 bases from V and 8 bases from J, the junction contained 7 bases not matched to a gene. This CDR3 has 15 residues. The CDR3 loop is CASSLRRGGADEQFF. As DNA, the CDR3 is TGTGCCAGCAGCTTAAGGCGGGGGGGGGCCGATGAGCAGTTCTTC.

This clonotype has just a few counts. The junction differs from germline at one of its ends, possibly a read error. The chain uses TRBV18 and TRBJ2-2; 12 bases are shared with TRBD2. The germline V gene encodes CDR1 KGHSH and CDR2 LQKENI. The CDR3 totals 16 residues. The DNA for the CDR3 is TGTGCCAGCTCACAAAGGACTAGCGGGAACGCCGGGGAGCTGTTTTTT. Translated, it gives CASSQRTSGNAGELFF.

Concerning this clonotype itself: Given a much more abundant clone one base away, this may be a read error. The gene calls are TRBV2 and TRBJ2-5; unclear D gene. Germline V lookup: CDR1 SNHLY, CDR2 FYNNEI. V was trimmed by 7 bases and J by 7 bases, leaving 7 bases between them. There are 10 residues in the CDR3. CDR3 nucleotide sequence: TGTGCCAGCATGCTGGGGACCCAGTACTTC. It encodes CASMLGTQYF.

The genes are TRBV19 and TRBJ2-5; tentatively, D is TRBD1 or TRBD2 (5 bases each). Trimming took off 3 bases at V and 5 bases at J, with 19 bases between the two ends. Germline V CDR1 and CDR2: LNHDA, SQIVND (reference sequence). The CDR3 is made up of 16 amino acids. For the CDR3, the DNA is TGTGCCAGTAGTATCCAACTAGTGGCAGGGTGGGAGACCCAGTACTTC. Translation: CASSIQLVAGWETQYF.